What follows are 5 T cell receptor beta chains derived from one specimen sequenced in a study of T-cell reconstitution after alpha-beta-depleted transplantation in children. Study outcomes and limitations: T-cell numbers and diversity, one year after transplant, stemmed largely from T cells that were newly produced.

These receptors have no known antigen. During its preparation, the TCRbeta library received unique molecular identifiers. MiXCR, applied by TCRdb to the PCR reads, yields one record per CDR3 protein. Of 330,000 or so distinct CDR3 sequences listed, 7.5% to 9% are singletons. Specimen: peripheral blood, collected 360 days after TCRalphabeta/CD19-depleted stem cell transplant. These receptor sequences come from a female patient aged 2-15 years who had a stem cell transplant for Fanconi anemia, so the T cells may come from the graft donor.

This clonotype was seen more than once but under ten times. The rearrangement links TRBV12-3 or TRBV12-4 to TRBJ1-1, with D uncertain. The CDR3 sequence is 13 residues long. V was cut by 3 bases and J by 2 bases, with 7 bases left in between. CDR3 in amino acids: CASSLIPNTEAFF. CDR3 coding DNA: TGTGCCAGCAGTTTGATCCCCAACACTGAAGCTTTCTTT.

This clonotype was observed at least ten times. The rearrangement joins TRBV12-3 or TRBV12-4 to TRBJ2-1; possibly TRBD2 for D (5 bases). Trimming cost V 6 bases and J 1 base, with 10 bases left between them. The CDR3 totals 14 residues. Here the CDR3 reads CASRGSGSYNEQFF. CDR3 DNA: TGTGCCAGCAGGGGGTCGGGGTCCTACAATGAGCAGTTCTTC.

This chain links TRBV11-1 with TRBJ2-7; 8 positions agree with TRBD1. Germline assignment: CDR1 SGHAT and CDR2 FQDESV (reference sequence). The CDR3 has 15 residues. V dropped 5 bases and J dropped 4; count of bases not matched to a gene: 10. The CDR3 here is CASSRHPGQEYEQYF. The CDR3 DNA is TGTGCCAGCAGCCGGCATCCGGGACAGGAATACGAGCAGTACTTC.

This clonotype appeared many times. The chain uses TRBV20-1 and TRBJ2-3; D perhaps matches TRBD1 (5 bases). CDR1 is DFQATT and CDR2 is SNEGSKA in the germline V gene (reference sequence). The CDR3 has 13 residues. Trimming stripped 6 bases from V and 2 bases from J, with 12 bases between. The CDR3 sequence: CSALKTDTDTQYF. DNA of the CDR3: TGCAGTGCCCTCAAGACAGACACAGATACGCAGTATTTT.

J is TRBJ2-1 and V is TRBV10-2, with D possibly TRBD2 on 6 matching bases. The germline gives CDR1 WSHSY, CDR2 SAAADI. CDR3 length: 16 amino acids. Trimming removed 6 bases from V and 6 bases from J, with 21 bases in between. The CDR3 loop reads CASRARGTPMGNEQFF. The CDR3 region has the DNA TGCGCCAGCAGGGCACGCGGGACCCCCATGGGCAATGAGCAGTTCTTC.